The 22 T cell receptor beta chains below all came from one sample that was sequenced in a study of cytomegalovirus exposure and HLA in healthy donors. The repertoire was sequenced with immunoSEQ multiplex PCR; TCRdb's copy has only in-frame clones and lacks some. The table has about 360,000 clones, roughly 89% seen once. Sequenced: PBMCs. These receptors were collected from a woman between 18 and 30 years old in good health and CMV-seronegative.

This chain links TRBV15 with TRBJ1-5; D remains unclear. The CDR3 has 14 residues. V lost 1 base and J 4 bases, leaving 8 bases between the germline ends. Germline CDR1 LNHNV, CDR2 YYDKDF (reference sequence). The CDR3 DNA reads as TGTGCCACCAGCAGAGTCCCAACAAATCAGCCCCAGCATTTT. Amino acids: CATSRVPTNQPQHF.

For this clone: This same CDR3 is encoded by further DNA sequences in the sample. CDR3 DNA: TGCGCCAGCAGCTTGGCGGGACAGGGAGCCTACGAGCAGTACTTC. Protein sequence: CASSLAGQGAYEQYF. The chain links TRBV5-1 to TRBJ2-7, with 9 bases fitting TRBD1. This CDR3 has 15 amino acids. With 0 bases clipped from V and 2 bases from J, the junction kept 3 bases outside the gene matches. Germline V gene sequence: CDR1 SGHRS, CDR2 YFSETQ.

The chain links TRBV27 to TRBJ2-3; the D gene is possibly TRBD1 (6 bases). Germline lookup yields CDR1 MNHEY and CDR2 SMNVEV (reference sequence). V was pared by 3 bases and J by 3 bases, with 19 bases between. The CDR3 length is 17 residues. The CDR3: CASSFFGIQQGTDTQYF. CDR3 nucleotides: TGTGCCAGCAGTTTTTTTGGGATTCAGCAGGGGACAGATACGCAGTATTTT.

CDR3 sequence: CASSVGQGYEQYF. The CDR3 DNA is TGTGCCAGCAGTGTGGGACAGGGCTACGAGCAGTACTTC. V and J are TRBV28 and TRBJ2-7; 9 bases map to TRBD1. Germline assignment: CDR1 MDHEN and CDR2 SYDVKM. This CDR3 is built from 13 residues. The ends lost 5 bases at V and 3 bases at J; junction bases unmatched: 2. The whole variable domain, remainder taken from reference TRBV28 and TRBJ2-7, is DVKVTQSSRYLVKRTGEKVFLECVQDMDHENMFWYRQDPGLGLRLIYFSYDVKMKEKGDIPEGYSVSREKKERFSLILESASTNQTSMYLCASSVGQGYEQYFGPGTRLTVT.

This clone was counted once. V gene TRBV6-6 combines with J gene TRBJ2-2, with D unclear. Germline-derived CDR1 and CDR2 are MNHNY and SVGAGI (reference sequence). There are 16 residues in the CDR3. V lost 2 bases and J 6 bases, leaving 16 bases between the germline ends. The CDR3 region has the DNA TGTGCCAGCAGTTACATTCCACCCGGGTGGGCCGGGGAGCTGTTTTTT. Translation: CASSYIPPGWAGELFF.

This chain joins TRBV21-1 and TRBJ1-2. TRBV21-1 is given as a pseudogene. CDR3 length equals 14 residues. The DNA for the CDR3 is TGTGCCAGCAGCCCCCCGGGGGAAAACTATGGCTACACCTTC. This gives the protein CASSPPGENYGYTF.

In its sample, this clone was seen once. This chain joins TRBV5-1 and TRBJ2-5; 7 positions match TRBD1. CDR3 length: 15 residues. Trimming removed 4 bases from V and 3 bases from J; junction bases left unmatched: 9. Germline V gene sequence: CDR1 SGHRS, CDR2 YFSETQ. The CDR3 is CASSTRTGREETQYF. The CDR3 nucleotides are TGCGCCAGCAGCACACGGACAGGCCGGGAAGAGACCCAGTACTTC.

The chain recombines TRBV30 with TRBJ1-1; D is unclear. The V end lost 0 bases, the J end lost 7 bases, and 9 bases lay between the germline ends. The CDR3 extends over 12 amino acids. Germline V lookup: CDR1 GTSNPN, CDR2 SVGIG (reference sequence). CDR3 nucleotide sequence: TGTGCCTGGAGTGTAGGCGGGCTTGAAGCTTTCTTT. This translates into CAWSVGGLEAFF.

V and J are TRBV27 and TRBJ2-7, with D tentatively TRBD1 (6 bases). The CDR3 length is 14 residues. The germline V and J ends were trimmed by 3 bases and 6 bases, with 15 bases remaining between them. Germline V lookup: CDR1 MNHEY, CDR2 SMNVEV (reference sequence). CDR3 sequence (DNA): TGTGCCAGCAGTTTCTCCACCCAAGGGGGCGAGCAGTACTTC. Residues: CASSFSTQGGEQYF.

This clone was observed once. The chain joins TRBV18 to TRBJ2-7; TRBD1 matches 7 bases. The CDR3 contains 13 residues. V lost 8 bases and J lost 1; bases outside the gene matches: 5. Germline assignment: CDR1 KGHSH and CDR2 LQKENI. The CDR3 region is CASARQGSYEQYF. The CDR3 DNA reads TGTGCCAGCGCGCGACAGGGTTCCTACGAGCAGTACTTC.

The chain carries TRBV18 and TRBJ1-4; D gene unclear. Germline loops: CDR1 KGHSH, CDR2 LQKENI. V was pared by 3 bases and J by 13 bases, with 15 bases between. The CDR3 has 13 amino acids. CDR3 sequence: CASSPSEATTLFF. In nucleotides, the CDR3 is TGTGCCAGCTCACCGTCCGAGGCAACTACACTGTTTTTT.

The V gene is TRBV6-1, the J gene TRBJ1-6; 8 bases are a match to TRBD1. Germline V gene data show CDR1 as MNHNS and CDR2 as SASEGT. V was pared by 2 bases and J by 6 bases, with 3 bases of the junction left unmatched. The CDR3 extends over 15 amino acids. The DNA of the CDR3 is TGTGCCAGCAGTGAACCAGGGGGCCGTAATTCACCCCTCCACTTT. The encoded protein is CASSEPGGRNSPLHF.

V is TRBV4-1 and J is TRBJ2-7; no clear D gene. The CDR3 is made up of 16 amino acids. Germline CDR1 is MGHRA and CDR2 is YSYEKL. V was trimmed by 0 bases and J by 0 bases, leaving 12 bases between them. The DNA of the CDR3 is TGCGCCAGCAGCCAAGATCGTGTTCGGAGCTCCTACGAGCAGTACTTC. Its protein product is CASSQDRVRSSYEQYF.

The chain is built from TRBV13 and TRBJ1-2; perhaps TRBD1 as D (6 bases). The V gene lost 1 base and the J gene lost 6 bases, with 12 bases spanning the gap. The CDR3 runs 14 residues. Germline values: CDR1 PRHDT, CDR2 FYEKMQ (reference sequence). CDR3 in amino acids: CASSLAPSGDGYTF. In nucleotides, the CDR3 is TGTGCCAGCAGCTTAGCACCATCAGGGGATGGCTACACCTTC. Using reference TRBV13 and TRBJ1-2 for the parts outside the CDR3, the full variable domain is AAGVIQSPRHLIKEKRETATLKCYPIPRHDTVYWYQQGPGQDPQFLISFYEKMQSDKGSIPDRFSAQQFSDYHSELNMSSLELGDSALYFCASSLAPSGDGYTFGSGTRLTVV.

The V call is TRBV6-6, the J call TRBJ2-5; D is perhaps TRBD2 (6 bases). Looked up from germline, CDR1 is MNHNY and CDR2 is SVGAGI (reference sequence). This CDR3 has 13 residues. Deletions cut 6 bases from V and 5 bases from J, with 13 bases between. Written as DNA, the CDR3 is TGTGCCAGCAGCCGACTAGATCGGGAGACCCAGTACTTC. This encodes CASSRLDRETQYF.

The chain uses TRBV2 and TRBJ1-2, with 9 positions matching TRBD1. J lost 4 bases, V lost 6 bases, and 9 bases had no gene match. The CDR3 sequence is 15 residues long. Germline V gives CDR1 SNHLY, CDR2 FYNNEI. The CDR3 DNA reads TGTGCCAGCAGCGAACTAACAGGGGGCAGCTATGGCTACACCTTC. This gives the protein CASSELTGGSYGYTF.

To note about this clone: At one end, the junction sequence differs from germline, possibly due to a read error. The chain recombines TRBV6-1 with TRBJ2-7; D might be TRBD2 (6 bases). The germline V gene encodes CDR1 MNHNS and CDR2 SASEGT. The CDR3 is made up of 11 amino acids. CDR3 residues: CASSELGWEDF. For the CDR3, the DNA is TGTGCCAGCAGTGAATTGGGGTGGGAGGACTTC.

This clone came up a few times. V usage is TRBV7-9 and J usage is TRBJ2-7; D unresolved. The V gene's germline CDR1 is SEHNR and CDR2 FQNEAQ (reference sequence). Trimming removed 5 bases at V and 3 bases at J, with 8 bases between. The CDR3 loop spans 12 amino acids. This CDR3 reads CASSPDFYEQYF. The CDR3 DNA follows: TGTGCCAGCAGCCCAGACTTCTACGAGCAGTACTTC.

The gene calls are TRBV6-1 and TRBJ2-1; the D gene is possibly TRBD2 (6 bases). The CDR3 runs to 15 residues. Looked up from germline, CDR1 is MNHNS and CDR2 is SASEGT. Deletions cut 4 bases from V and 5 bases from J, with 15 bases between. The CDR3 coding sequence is TGTGCCAGCAGTGGGCTAGCGTACGCTAACAATGAGCAGTTCTTC. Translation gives CASSGLAYANNEQFF.

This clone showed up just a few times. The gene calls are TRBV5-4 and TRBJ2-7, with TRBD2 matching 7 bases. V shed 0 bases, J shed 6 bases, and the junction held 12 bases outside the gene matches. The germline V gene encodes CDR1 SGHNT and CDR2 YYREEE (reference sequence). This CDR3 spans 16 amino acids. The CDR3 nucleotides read TGTGCCAGCAGCTTGGACTTGGCGGGAGCATCGGTCGAGCAGTACTTC. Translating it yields CASSLDLAGASVEQYF. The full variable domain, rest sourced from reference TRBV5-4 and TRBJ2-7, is ETGVTQSPTHLIKTRGQQVTLRCSSQSGHNTVSWYQQALGQGPQFIFQYYREEENGRGNFPPRFSGLQFPNYSSELNVNALELDDSALYLCASSLDLAGASVEQYFGPGTRLTVT.

CDR3 in DNA: TGTGCCAGCAGTTTCTCAAGTCGGAGGGACAGGGGTGGCTACACCTTC. Translation gives CASSFSSRRDRGGYTF. The chain carries TRBV27 and TRBJ1-2, with 10 bases aligning to TRBD1. The CDR3 loop spans 16 amino acids. The J segment lost 7 bases and the V segment lost 3 bases, leaving 11 bases of the junction unmatched. Germline CDR1 and CDR2: MNHEY and SMNVEV (reference sequence).

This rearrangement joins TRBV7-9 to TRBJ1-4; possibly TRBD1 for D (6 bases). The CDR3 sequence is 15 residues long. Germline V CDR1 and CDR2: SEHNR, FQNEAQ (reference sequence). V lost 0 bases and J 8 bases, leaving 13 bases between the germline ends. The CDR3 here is CASSLASAGVEKLFF. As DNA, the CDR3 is TGTGCCAGCAGCTTAGCGTCCGCAGGGGTGGAAAAACTGTTTTTT. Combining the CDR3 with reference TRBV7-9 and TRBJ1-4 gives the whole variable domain DTGVSQNPRHKITKRGQNVTFRCDPISEHNRLYWYRQTLGQGPEFLTYFQNEAQLEKSRLLSDRFSAERPKGSFSTLEIQRTEQGDSAMYLCASSLASAGVEKLFFGSGTQLSVL.